This TCR beta chain originates from a study of blood T cell repertoires in COVID-19. Study information: Samples representing acute and convalescent COVID-19 were sourced from the United States, Italy and Spain. PBMCs, B-cell-depleted T cells, or T cells provided the cDNA or gDNA that made up the material.

In the original analysis: Reference gene primer amplification yielded estimated nucleated cell counts. The protocol was immunoSEQ multiplex PCR, while the TCRdb copy is restricted to in-frame clones and leaves out a portion. V and J calls and clone size come straight from that table; D and trimming were deduced from the DNA. The sample records over 70,000 clones, 75% to 85% being singletons. The germline CDR1 and CDR2 sequences are SGHVS and FQNEAQ. The ends were cut back, 3 bases at V and 10 bases at J, with 13 bases in the middle. The CDR3 runs to 14 residues. The V call is TRBV7-8, the J call TRBJ1-6; tentatively, D is TRBD1 (5 bases). Material: peripheral blood. This clonotype was sampled from a woman in her sixties or seventies with acute or convalescent COVID-19. The CDR3 loop reads CASSFGTVGSPLHF. In DNA form, the CDR3 reads TGTGCCAGCAGCTTTGGGACTGTCGGATCACCCCTCCACTTT.